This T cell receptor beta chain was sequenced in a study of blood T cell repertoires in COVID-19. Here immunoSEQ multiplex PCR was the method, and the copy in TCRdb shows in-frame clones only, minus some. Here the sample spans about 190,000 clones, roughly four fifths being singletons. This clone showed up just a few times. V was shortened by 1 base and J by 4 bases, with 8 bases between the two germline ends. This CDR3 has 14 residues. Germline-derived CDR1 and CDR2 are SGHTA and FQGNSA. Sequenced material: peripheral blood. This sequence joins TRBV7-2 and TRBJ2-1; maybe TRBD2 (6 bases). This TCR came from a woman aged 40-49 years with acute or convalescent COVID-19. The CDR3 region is CASSLDRGYNEQFF. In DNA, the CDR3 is TGTGCCAGCAGCTTAGACCGGGGGTACAATGAGCAGTTCTTC.